These 11 T cell receptor beta chains were all obtained from the same sample, sequenced in a study of cytomegalovirus exposure and HLA in healthy donors. PCR primers comprised 60 Vbeta and 13 Jbeta primers. The method was immunoSEQ multiplex PCR; TCRdb's version includes in-frame clones alone and lacks a portion of them. The repertoire holds fewer than 150,000 clones, under 85% seen once, with about 3% in the top ten. The sample comprised PBMCs. The receptors stem from a man under 40 in good health and CMV-seronegative.

The gene calls are TRBV28 and TRBJ2-5; 12 nucleotides match TRBD2. This CDR3 contains 17 residues. The V gene end was trimmed by 3 bases and the J gene end by 7 bases; junction bases not matched to a gene: 12. From germline, CDR1 is MDHEN and CDR2 SYDVKM. This chain's CDR3 is CASSLILAGGSYGTQYF. In DNA form, the CDR3 reads TGTGCCAGCAGTTTGATCCTAGCGGGAGGGTCCTACGGGACCCAGTACTTC. The full variable domain, with the rest looked up from reference TRBV28 and TRBJ2-5, is DVKVTQSSRYLVKRTGEKVFLECVQDMDHENMFWYRQDPGLGLRLIYFSYDVKMKEKGDIPEGYSVSREKKERFSLILESASTNQTSMYLCASSLILAGGSYGTQYFGPGTRLLVL.

The chain recombines TRBV4-2 with TRBJ2-3; D remains ambiguous. This CDR3 contains 14 residues. Trimming removed 0 bases at V and 6 bases at J, with 10 bases between. CDR1 is LGHNA and CDR2 is YNFKEQ in the germline V gene. CDR3 loop: CASSQDLGADTQYF. CDR3 bases: TGTGCCAGCAGCCAAGATTTGGGCGCGGATACGCAGTATTTT.

The sample holds a few counts of this clone. The chain couples TRBV6-5 to TRBJ2-2; maybe TRBD2 (6 bases). With 2 bases removed from V and 12 bases from J, the gap between germline ends came to 16 bases. Germline CDR1 and CDR2: MNHEY and SVGAGI. CDR3 size: 14 residues. This CDR3 is CASSYGSEGRKLFF. The CDR3 DNA reads as TGTGCCAGCAGTTACGGCTCGGAGGGGAGGAAGCTGTTTTTT.

This rearrangement joins TRBV7-2 to TRBJ2-7; the match to TRBD1 covers 7 bases. Germline trimming cut 1 base from V and 3 bases from J; bases unmatched to any gene: 6. Germline loops: CDR1 SGHTA, CDR2 FQGNSA. The CDR3 has 15 amino acids. In DNA, the CDR3 is TGTGCCAGCAGCTTAGTTTCGGGACAGAACTACGAGCAGTACTTC. Its translation: CASSLVSGQNYEQYF.

The rearrangement uses TRBV28 and TRBJ1-5, with D hard to call. CDR3 size: 14 residues. Germline lookup yields CDR1 MDHEN and CDR2 SYDVKM. Trimming left V 2 bases short and J 7 bases short, with 12 bases between. This CDR3 is CASSLARGRQPQHF. The CDR3 DNA is TGTGCCAGCAGTTTAGCGCGAGGAAGGCAGCCCCAGCATTTT. Variable domain in full (rest from reference TRBV28 and TRBJ1-5): DVKVTQSSRYLVKRTGEKVFLECVQDMDHENMFWYRQDPGLGLRLIYFSYDVKMKEKGDIPEGYSVSREKKERFSLILESASTNQTSMYLCASSLARGRQPQHFGDGTRLSIL.

This sequence joins TRBV9 and TRBJ2-1; 7 bases agree with TRBD2. With 1 base clipped from V and 6 bases from J, the junction kept 10 bases outside the gene matches. Germline CDR1 is SGDLS and CDR2 is YYNGEE. The CDR3 runs to 16 residues. CDR3 loop: CASSVLGSSGGNEQFF. The CDR3 coding sequence is TGTGCCAGCAGCGTACTAGGTTCCTCGGGGGGCAATGAGCAGTTCTTC.

The genes are TRBV4-3 and TRBJ2-5; D is uncertain. Germline values: CDR1 LGHNA, CDR2 YSLEER. The CDR3 runs 13 residues. Deletions cut 1 base from V and 4 bases from J, with 7 bases between. The CDR3 protein is CASSQGGIETQYF. CDR3 coding DNA: TGCGCCAGCAGCCAAGGTGGCATAGAGACCCAGTACTTC.

The chain recombines TRBV7-8 with TRBJ1-1; D might be TRBD1 (6 bases). This CDR3 spans 16 amino acids. Germline CDR1 is SGHVS and CDR2 is FQNEAQ. Trimming pared 8 bases from V and 0 bases from J, leaving 19 bases between. CDR3 sequence: CASGLDSLDMNTEAFF. The CDR3 region has the DNA TGTGCCAGCGGACTGGACAGCTTAGACATGAACACTGAAGCTTTCTTT.

CDR3 protein: CASSLQLTSGIPETQYF. CDR3 in DNA: TGTGCCAGCAGCTTACAGCTGACTAGCGGGATCCCAGAGACCCAGTACTTC. The rearrangement links TRBV7-9 to TRBJ2-5; TRBD2 matches 11 bases. Germline V gene sequence: CDR1 SEHNR, CDR2 FQNEAQ (reference sequence). The CDR3 totals 17 residues. V lost 2 bases, J lost 4 bases, and 9 bases stayed unmatched.

This clone has a handful of counts. Germline is not matched at one junction end, which may reflect a read error. The chain is built from TRBV15 and TRBJ2-3; TRBD2 might be the D (6 bases). In germline, CDR1 is LNHNV, CDR2 YYDKDF (reference sequence). CDR3 size: 20 residues. The CDR3 nucleotides are TGTGCCACCAGCAGAGGGTGGGGAGGTGGAATAGCGCTTAGCACGGATACGCAGTATTTT. Amino acid sequence: CATSRGWGGGIALSTDTQYF.

V is TRBV7-3 and J is TRBJ2-1, with unresolved D. The CDR3 sequence is 13 residues long. Trimming removed 5 bases at V and 8 bases at J, with 13 bases between. CDR1 and CDR2 from the germline V gene are SGHTA and FQGTGA. CDR3 sequence (DNA): TGTGCCAGCAGCCCCCGCGGTTCAGATGAGCAGTTCTTC. Protein sequence: CASSPRGSDEQFF.